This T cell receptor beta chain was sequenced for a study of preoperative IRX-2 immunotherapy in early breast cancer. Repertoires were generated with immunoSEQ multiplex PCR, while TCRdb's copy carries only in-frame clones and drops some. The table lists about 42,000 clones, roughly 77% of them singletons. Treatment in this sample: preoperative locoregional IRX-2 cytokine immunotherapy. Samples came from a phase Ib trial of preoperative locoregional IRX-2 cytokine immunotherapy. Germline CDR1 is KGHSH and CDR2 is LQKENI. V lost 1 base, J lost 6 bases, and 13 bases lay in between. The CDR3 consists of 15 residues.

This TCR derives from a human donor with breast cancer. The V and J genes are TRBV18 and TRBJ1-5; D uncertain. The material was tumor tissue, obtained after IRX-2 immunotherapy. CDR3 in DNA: TGTGCCAGCTCACCACTCCCGAGGGTGGGTCAGCCCCAGCATTTT. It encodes CASSPLPRVGQPQHF.